One and the same sample provided the 13 T cell receptor beta chains below, sequenced in a study of blood T cell repertoires in COVID-19. Here immunoSEQ multiplex PCR was the method, and the copy in TCRdb shows in-frame clones only, minus some. The sample comprises approximately 260,000 clones, 75% to 90% of which are singletons, and roughly 7% rests with the top ten. Sequenced material: peripheral blood. All receptors derive from a man aged 55 to 70 who had recovered from COVID-19.

CDR3 in amino acids: CASSLGLTGGFRNQPQHF. In DNA form, the CDR3 reads TGTGCCAGCAGTTTAGGGCTTACAGGGGGCTTTCGCAATCAGCCCCAGCATTTT. The chain is built from TRBV28 and TRBJ1-5; TRBD1 matches at 9 bases. CDR1 is MDHEN and CDR2 is SYDVKM in the germline V gene. Trimming took 2 bases from V and 2 from J; bases not matched to a gene: 10. CDR3 length: 18 residues.

This clone has only a few counts. The chain recombines TRBV3-1 (or the pseudogene TRBV3-2) with TRBJ2-7; 8 bases align to TRBD2. This CDR3 comprises 15 residues. In germline, CDR1 is LGHDT, CDR2 YNNKEL (reference sequence). V lost 2 bases to trimming and J lost 6 bases; unmatched junction nucleotides: 9. The CDR3 loop is CASSQSPGGGLEQYF. CDR3 in DNA: TGTGCCAGCAGCCAAAGCCCCGGGGGGGGTCTCGAGCAGTACTTC.

V is TRBV2 and J is TRBJ1-6; TRBD1 aligns across 8 bases. CDR3 length: 15 residues. Germline V lookup: CDR1 SNHLY, CDR2 FYNNEI. The V gene end was trimmed by 4 bases and the J gene end by 7 bases; junction bases not matched to a gene: 6. The CDR3 DNA follows: TGTGCCAGCAGTGGGGAAGGACAGGGAAATTCACCCCTCCACTTT. As protein: CASSGEGQGNSPLHF.

The J gene is TRBJ1-1, the V gene TRBV2; D is ambiguous. Germline V gene sequence: CDR1 SNHLY, CDR2 FYNNEI. V lost 6 bases and J 5 bases, leaving 19 bases between the germline ends. This CDR3 region has 15 residues. This chain's CDR3 is CASSKRDSVRTEAFF. CDR3 DNA: TGTGCCAGCAGCAAACGTGATAGTGTGAGGACTGAAGCTTTCTTT.

The gene calls are TRBV5-1 and TRBJ1-4, with 7 bases lining up with TRBD1. Trimming at V came to 4 bases and at J to 6 bases, leaving 9 bases not matched to a gene. The CDR3 totals 15 residues. From germline, CDR1 is SGHRS and CDR2 YFSETQ. The CDR3 nucleotides read TGCGCCAGCAGCGTGAGGGGGCAGACCTATGAAAAACTGTTTTTT. This gives the protein CASSVRGQTYEKLFF.

The CDR3 region is CASSIGTGDSPLHF. DNA for the CDR3: TGCGCCAGCAGCATAGGGACAGGGGACTCACCCCTCCACTTT. J is TRBJ1-6 and V is TRBV5-1; TRBD1 matches 10 bases. The germline CDR1 and CDR2 sequences are SGHRS and YFSETQ. V dropped 4 bases and J dropped 10; count of bases not matched to a gene: 5. The CDR3 covers 14 residues.

The genes are TRBV6-2 or TRBV6-3 and TRBJ1-5; 7 nucleotides align to TRBD1. V was clipped by 5 bases and J by 4 bases; unmatched bases: 8. Germline V gene data show CDR1 as MNHEY and CDR2 as SVGEGT. The CDR3 totals 15 residues. The CDR3, as DNA: TGTGCCAGCAGTCGCCCACCAGGGGGTAATCAGCCCCAGCATTTT. Its translation is CASSRPPGGNQPQHF.

The genes are TRBV18 and TRBJ2-2, with 8 bases identical to TRBD2. The CDR3 has 12 residues. CDR1 KGHSH and CDR2 LQKENI come from the germline V gene. Unmatched junction bases numbered 2, after V lost 8 bases and J lost 6 bases. CDR3 loop: CASGLAAGELFF. DNA of the CDR3: TGTGCCAGCGGACTAGCAGCCGGGGAGCTGTTTTTT.

The rearrangement links TRBV14 to TRBJ2-3; weak D call: TRBD1 (5 bases). CDR3 size: 14 residues. Germline V gene sequence: CDR1 SGHDN, CDR2 FVKESK. Trimming removed 1 base at V and 6 bases at J, with 11 bases between. The CDR3 region is CASSQGPGLDTQYF. CDR3 nucleotide sequence: TGTGCCAGCAGCCAAGGTCCAGGGTTGGATACGCAGTATTTT.

This clone was recorded only once. The CDR3 loop reads CASSLTPTGQLNYGYTF. The CDR3 bases are TGTGCCAGCTCACTGACCCCAACGGGACAGTTAAACTATGGCTACACCTTC. The rearrangement links TRBV18 to TRBJ1-2; 7 bases fit TRBD1. The germline V gene has CDR1 KGHSH and CDR2 LQKENI. This CDR3 is built from 17 residues. V was clipped by 4 bases and J by 2 bases; unmatched bases: 13.

This chain uses TRBV2 with TRBJ1-6; possibly TRBD1 for D (5 bases). Deletions cut 2 bases from V and 7 bases from J, with 18 bases between. CDR1 and CDR2 (germline): SNHLY, FYNNEI. This CDR3 spans 17 amino acids. CDR3 in DNA: TGTGCCAGCAGTGAACGAAGACAGAGTTCCCGCAATTCACCCCTCCACTTT. As protein: CASSERRQSSRNSPLHF.

Concerning this clone itself: Within the sample, other DNA sequences also encode this same CDR3. The gene calls are TRBV4-2 and TRBJ2-7, with 7 bases matching TRBD1. This CDR3 contains 14 residues. The V gene end was trimmed by 4 bases and the J gene end by 3 bases; junction bases not matched to a gene: 6. Germline V CDR1 and CDR2: LGHNA, YNFKEQ. The CDR3 loop reads CASSRGQGDYEQYF. The CDR3 DNA is TGTGCCAGCAGCCGCGGCCAGGGGGACTACGAGCAGTACTTC.

V gene TRBV23-1 combines with J gene TRBJ2-7; no clear D. TRBV23-1 is classed as an ORF, of uncertain function. V lost 7 bases to trimming and J lost 7 bases, with 20 bases between them. The CDR3 length is 14 residues. The CDR3 is CASIHHIHPKEQYV. CDR3 nucleotide sequence: TGCGCCAGCATTCATCACATTCATCCCAAGGAGCAGTACGTC.